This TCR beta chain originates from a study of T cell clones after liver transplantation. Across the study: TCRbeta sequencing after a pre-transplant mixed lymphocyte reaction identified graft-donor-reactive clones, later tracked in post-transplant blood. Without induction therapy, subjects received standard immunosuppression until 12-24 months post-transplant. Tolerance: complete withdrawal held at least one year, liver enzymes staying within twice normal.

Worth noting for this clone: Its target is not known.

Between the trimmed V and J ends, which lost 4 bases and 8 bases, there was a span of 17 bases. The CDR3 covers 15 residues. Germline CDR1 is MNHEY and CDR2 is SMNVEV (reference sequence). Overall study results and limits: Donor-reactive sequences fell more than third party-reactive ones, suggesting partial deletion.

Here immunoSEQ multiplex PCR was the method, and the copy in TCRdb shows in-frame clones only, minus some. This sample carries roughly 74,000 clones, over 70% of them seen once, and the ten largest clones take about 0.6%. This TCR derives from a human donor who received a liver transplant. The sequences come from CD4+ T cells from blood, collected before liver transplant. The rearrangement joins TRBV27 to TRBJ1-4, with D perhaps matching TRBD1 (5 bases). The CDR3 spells CASSSIGAAGEKLFF. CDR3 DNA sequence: TGTGCCAGCAGTTCGATAGGGGCGGCCGGAGAAAAACTGTTTTTT.